This T cell receptor (beta chain) was recovered during a study of beta chain features in type 1 diabetes (dated 2018 in TCRdb). Looking at the study overall: Mean age, gender distribution, total cell number and subset yield were not different between patients and healthy donors. A total of 90 million to 120 million sorted cells were examined across all samples, and a strong correlation was observed between cell number per subset and RNA yield. The study compared TCRB repertoires of sorted circulating CD4+ T cell subsets between recently diagnosed type 1 diabetes patients and matched healthy donors. Regulatory and stem cell-like memory subsets were isolated from only 8 patients and 8 healthy donors, whereas naive and central memory subsets came from all 28 donors. Overall results and qualifications from the work: Naive, central memory and regulatory TCRB repertoires appeared more similar among patients than among healthy donors. PCR may preferentially amplify shorter templates, but because patient and control samples were amplified and corrected together, any resulting skew would affect both groups equally. In all four CD4+ subsets, TCRB CDR3 length was moderately but significantly shorter in type 1 diabetes patients. Because cDNA was sequenced instead of genomic DNA, highly expressing activated cells could be over-represented, though the groups showed no difference in activation or CD3 levels. Fewer insertions and more nucleotide deletions at VDJ recombination sites were observed in patients with type 1 diabetes, implying thymic rearrangement abnormalities. Because the HLA sub-analyses included only small numbers of individuals, any influence of HLA type on TCRB rearrangement was left unresolved.

The entire isolated RNA was reverse transcribed using the High Capacity cDNA Reverse Transcription Kit, and thus expressed TCRB transcripts were sequenced. Deep immunoSEQ sequencing was applied to naive, central memory and regulatory T cell samples, giving an average of roughly 3.5 million total reads per sample. Sorted cells were lysed in RLT buffer, and RNA was extracted using DNase-treated RNeasy Micro or Mini kits according to cell number. To prevent cross-contamination, every cell subset was processed on its own, while patient and healthy donor samples were processed together. The immunoSEQ multiplex PCR was used to amplify TCRB sequences from cDNA, yielding 87-bp fragments that span the CDR3 region. Sequencing of the amplicons was done on the Illumina HiSeq platform. Turning to the authors' computational methods: PCR bias was corrected computationally using synthetic template baselines, and reads within Hamming distance 2 were collapsed, with unmergeable singletons discarded. Reads were aligned to IMGT to assign V, D and J genes, CDR3 length, and insertions or deletions at six rearrangement sites. Within each subset, clonotype counts were normalized to the number of sorted cells before true diversity and Gini coefficients were calculated with the tcR R package. The overlap coefficient, calculated on TCRB nucleotide sequences, was used to quantify repertoire sharing. TCRdb holds this immuneACCESS table with in-frame rearrangements only. Some clones are missing; in checked studies, unresolved V genes explain under half, and the rest has no known cause. The V and J calls and clone size come from that table; D and trimming were worked out from the DNA. The sample table shows about 320,000 clones, and roughly 15% are seen once. Over 5% of the sample lies in the top ten.

From each donor, a single peripheral blood sample of approximately 110 mL on average was drawn into heparinised tubes. A BD FACSAria II was used to sort naive, central memory, regulatory and stem cell-like memory CD4+ T cells with a panel that included CD45RO, CCR7, CD25, CD127, CD95 and CD27. Every sorted population had a purity above 95%. PBMCs were isolated right away by Lymphoprep density gradient centrifugation and were stained directly, without culture. To minimize batch effects, samples were stained and sorted in pairs, one healthy donor with one patient per experiment. CDR1 and CDR2 were assigned from the germline V gene as SNHLY and FYNNEI. V loses 6 bases, J loses 0 bases, and the germline ends lie 21 bases apart. The CDR3 sequence holds 18 residues, the cysteine and phenylalanine included. The CDR3 DNA has 54 bases and is translated from base 1. Comments on this clone: Its target antigen remains unknown. The sample holds no much larger clone one base away, and base qualities are not on file.

Sequenced material: central memory CD4+ T cells from blood. The chain uses TRBV2 and TRBJ1-3, with the D gene not clear enough to name. The clonotype originates from a young man in good health. The bases read TGTGCCAGCAGGGGCCTACCGGAGTTTTCAAACTCTGGAAACACCATATATTTT. It specifies CASRGLPEFSNSGNTIYF.